This TCR beta chain was identified during a study of T and B cells in COVID-19 patients. Overall study context: The recovered cohort's median age was about 31 years, versus roughly 67 years in active infection.

Blood genomic DNA input for TRB amplification was 250-500 ng. TRB rearrangements were amplified by multiplex PCR with BIOMED2 TRB-A/B primers. TCRdb independently ran MiXCR on the multiplex PCR reads; one entry per CDR3 protein. The table has 9,500 to 13,000 distinct CDR3 sequences, roughly 30% seen once. This clonotype came up a few times. This TCR came from a human donor with active COVID-19. The sequencing input was blood.

The DNA for the CDR3 is TGCGCCAGCACCTCTGACAGGGACTACAATGAGCAGTTCTTC. Protein: CASTSDRDYNEQFF. The chain employs TRBV5-1 and TRBJ2-1; 7 positions agree with TRBD1. The CDR3 loop spans 14 amino acids. The V gene end was trimmed by 6 bases and the J gene end by 3 bases; junction bases not matched to a gene: 6. Per the germline V gene, CDR1 is SGHRS and CDR2 is YFSETQ.